Sequencing of this T cell receptor beta chain was carried out in a study of cytomegalovirus exposure and HLA in healthy donors. The PCR contained 60 Vbeta and 13 Jbeta primers. Clones were sequenced by immunoSEQ multiplex PCR, and TCRdb holds only the in-frame ones, with some missing. The listing records around 140,000 clones. Per the germline V gene, CDR1 is MDHEN and CDR2 is SYDVKM. This CDR3 region has 14 residues. This sequence originates from a woman aged 50 to 65 in good health and CMV-seronegative. The rearrangement uses TRBV28 and TRBJ2-5; the D gene is possibly TRBD1 (6 bases). The J call may not be correct, given that the DNA end is closer to TRBJ2-7. The specimen was PBMCs. CDR3 sequence reads: CASSFQGRGYEQYF. The CDR3 region has the DNA TGTGCCAGCAGTTTCCAGGGCAGGGGCTACGAGCAGTACTTC.